This T cell receptor (beta chain) originates from a study of a mutant IDH1 vaccine in newly diagnosed glioma. About the study: Vaccinations, eight in total, occurred in weeks 1, 3, 5, 7, 11, 15, 19, 23. The initiation of vaccination occurred 4-6 weeks after radiotherapy alone, or with temozolomide cycles. Every participant had undergone radiotherapy, temozolomide, or both before, and most underwent both.

Using immunoSEQ multiplex PCR, the repertoire was profiled, and TCRdb retains in-frame clones only, with some absent. The sample holds tens of thousands of clones, 81% seen once. The CDR3 has 14 amino acids. Germline V CDR1 and CDR2: MNHEY, SVGAGI. Trimming cost V 6 bases and J 2 bases, with 13 bases left between them. With respect to this clone: Its target is not known.

Stated time point: week 23, last vaccination. What each vaccine dose contained was 300 ug of mutant IDH1 20-mer peptide, accompanied by topical imiquimod. General study points: Changes in the top peripheral T cell clonotypes seemingly had no bearing on pseudoprogression.

The rearrangement uses TRBV6-5 and TRBJ1-2, with no clear D. The receptor comes from a man in his forties or fifties with glioma. The specimen was PBMCs, collected from a glioma patient whose treatment included an IDH1 peptide vaccine. CDR3 bases: TGTGCCAGCAGGGGCACGCAATGGAACTATGGCTACACCTTC. It codes for CASRGTQWNYGYTF.